This T cell receptor (beta chain) was recorded in a study of blood T cell repertoires in COVID-19. As for the study in general: There were acute and convalescent COVID-19 samples, and they came from the United States, Italy and Spain. Nucleic acid was either cDNA or gDNA, and it came from T cells, B-cell-depleted T cells, or PBMCs.

Original methodology: By means of reference gene primer amplification, nucleated cell counts were estimated. Some clones are missing from TCRdb's copy, which holds only in-frame ones; the method was immunoSEQ multiplex PCR. V and J calls plus clone size are reproduced from that table; the DNA served to infer D and trimming. In the table there are around 140,000 clones, roughly three quarters of which are singletons. CDR3 length: 15 amino acids. V shed 1 base, J shed 2 bases, and the junction held 3 bases outside the gene matches. Germline V gene data show CDR1 as SGHRS and CDR2 as YFSETQ. The source material was peripheral blood. The J gene is TRBJ2-5, the V gene TRBV5-1, with 9 bases that match TRBD2. The receptor comes from a woman between 70 and 85 years old with acute or convalescent COVID-19. The CDR3 DNA follows: TGCGCCAGCAGCTTGAGGCTAGCGGGACAAGAGACCCAGTACTTC. Its translation: CASSLRLAGQETQYF. The whole variable domain, remainder taken from reference TRBV5-1 and TRBJ2-5, is KAGVTQTPRYLIKTRGQQVTLSCSPISGHRSVSWYQQTPGQGLQFLFEYFSETQRNKGNFPGRFSGRQFSNSRSEMNVSTLELGDSALYLCASSLRLAGQETQYFGPGTRLLVL.